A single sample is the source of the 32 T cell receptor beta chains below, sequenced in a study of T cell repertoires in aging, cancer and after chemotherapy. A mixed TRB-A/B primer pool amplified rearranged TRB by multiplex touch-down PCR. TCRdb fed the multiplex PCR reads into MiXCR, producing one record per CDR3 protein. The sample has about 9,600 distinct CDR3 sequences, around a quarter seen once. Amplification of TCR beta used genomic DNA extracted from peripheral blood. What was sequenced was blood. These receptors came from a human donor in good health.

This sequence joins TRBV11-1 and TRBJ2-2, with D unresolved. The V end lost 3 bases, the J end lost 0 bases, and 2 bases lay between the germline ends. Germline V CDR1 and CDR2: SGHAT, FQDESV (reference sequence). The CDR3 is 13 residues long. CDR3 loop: CASSFANTGELFF. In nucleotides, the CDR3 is TGTGCCAGCAGCTTCGCGAACACCGGGGAGCTGTTTTTT.

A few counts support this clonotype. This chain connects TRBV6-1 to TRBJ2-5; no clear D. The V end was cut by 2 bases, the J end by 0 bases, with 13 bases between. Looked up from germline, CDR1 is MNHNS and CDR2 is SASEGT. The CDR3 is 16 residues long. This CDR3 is CASSEIWQTYQETQYF. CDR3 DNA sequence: TGTGCCAGCAGTGAAATCTGGCAGACTTACCAAGAGACCCAGTACTTC.

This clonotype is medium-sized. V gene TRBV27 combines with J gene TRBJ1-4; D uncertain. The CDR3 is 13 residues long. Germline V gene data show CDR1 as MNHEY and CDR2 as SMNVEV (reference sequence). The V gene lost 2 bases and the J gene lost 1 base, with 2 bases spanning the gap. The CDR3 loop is CASSLRTNEKLFF. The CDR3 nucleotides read TGTGCCAGCAGTTTACGAACTAATGAAAAACTGTTTTTT.

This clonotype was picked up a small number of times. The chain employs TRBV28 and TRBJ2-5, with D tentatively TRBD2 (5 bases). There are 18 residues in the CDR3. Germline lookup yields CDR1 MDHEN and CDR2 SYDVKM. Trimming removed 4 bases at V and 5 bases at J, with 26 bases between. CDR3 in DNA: TGTGCCAGCAGTTCCTCCGTGGCCCCAAAAAAAGGCGGGGAGACCCAGTACTTC. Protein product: CASSSSVAPKKGGETQYF.

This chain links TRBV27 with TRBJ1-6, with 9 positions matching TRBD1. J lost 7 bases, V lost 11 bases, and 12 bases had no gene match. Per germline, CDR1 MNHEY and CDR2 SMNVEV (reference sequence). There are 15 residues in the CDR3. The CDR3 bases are TGTGCCGGAATAGATATTGGGACAGGGAATTCACCCCTCCACTTT. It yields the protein CAGIDIGTGNSPLHF.

CDR3 sequence: CASSPGQFTDTQYF. In DNA, the CDR3 is TGTGCCAGCAGTCCTGGACAGTTCACAGATACGCAGTATTTT. The V and J genes are TRBV27 and TRBJ2-3; D might be TRBD1 (6 bases). V lost 5 bases to trimming and J lost 2 bases, with 11 bases between them. Germline CDR1 MNHEY, CDR2 SMNVEV (reference sequence). The CDR3 has 14 amino acids.

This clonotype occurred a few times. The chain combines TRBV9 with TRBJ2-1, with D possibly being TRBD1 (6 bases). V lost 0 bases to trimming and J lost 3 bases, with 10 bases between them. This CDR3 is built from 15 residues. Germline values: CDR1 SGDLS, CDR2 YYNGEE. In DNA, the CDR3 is TGTGCCAGCAGCGTAGTGGGACACCACTACAATGAGCAGTTCTTC. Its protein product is CASSVVGHHYNEQFF. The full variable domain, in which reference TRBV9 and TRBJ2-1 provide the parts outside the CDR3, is DSGVTQTPKHLITATGQRVTLRCSPRSGDLSVYWYQQSLDQGLQFLIQYYNGEERAKGNILERFSAQQFPDLHSELNLSSLELGDSALYFCASSVVGHHYNEQFFGPGTRLTVL.

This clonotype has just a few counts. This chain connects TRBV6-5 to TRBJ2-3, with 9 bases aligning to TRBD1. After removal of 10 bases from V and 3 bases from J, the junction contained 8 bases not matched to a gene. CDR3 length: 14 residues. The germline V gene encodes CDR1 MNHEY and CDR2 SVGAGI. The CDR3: CATGDRGLTDTQYF. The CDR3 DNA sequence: TGTGCCACCGGAGACAGGGGGTTGACAGATACGCAGTATTTT.

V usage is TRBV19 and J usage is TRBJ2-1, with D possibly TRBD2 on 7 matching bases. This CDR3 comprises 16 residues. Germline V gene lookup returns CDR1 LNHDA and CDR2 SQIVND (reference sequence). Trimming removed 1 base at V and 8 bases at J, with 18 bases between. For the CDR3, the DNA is TGTGCCAGTAGTATAGTTCGGGGGGCGCCCCGTGATGAGCAGTTCTTC. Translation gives CASSIVRGAPRDEQFF. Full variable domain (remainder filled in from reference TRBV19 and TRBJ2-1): DGGITQSPKYLFRKEGQNVTLSCEQNLNHDAMYWYRQDPGQGLRLIYYSQIVNDFQKGDIAEGYSVSREKKESFPLTVTSAQKNPTAFYLCASSIVRGAPRDEQFFGPGTRLTVL.

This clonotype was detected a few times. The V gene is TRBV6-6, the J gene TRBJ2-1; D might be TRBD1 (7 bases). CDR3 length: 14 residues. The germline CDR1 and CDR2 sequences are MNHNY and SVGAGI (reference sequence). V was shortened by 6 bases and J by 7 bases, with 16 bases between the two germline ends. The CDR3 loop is CASSLGGGMNEQFF. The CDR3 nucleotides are TGTGCCAGCAGCTTAGGAGGGGGCATGAATGAGCAGTTCTTC.

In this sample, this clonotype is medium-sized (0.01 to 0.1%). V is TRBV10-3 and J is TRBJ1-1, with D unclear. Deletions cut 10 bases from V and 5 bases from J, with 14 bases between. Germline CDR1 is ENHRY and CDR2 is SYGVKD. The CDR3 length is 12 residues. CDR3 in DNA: TGTGCCACCCTGGACCCTCGGACTGAAGCTTTCTTT. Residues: CATLDPRTEAFF.

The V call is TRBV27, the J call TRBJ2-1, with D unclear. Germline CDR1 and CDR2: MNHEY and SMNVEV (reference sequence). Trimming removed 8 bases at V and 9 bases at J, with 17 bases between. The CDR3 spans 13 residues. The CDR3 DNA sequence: TGTGCCAGCGGAACCGCGACTTCGCCTGAGCAGTTCTTC. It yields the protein CASGTATSPEQFF.

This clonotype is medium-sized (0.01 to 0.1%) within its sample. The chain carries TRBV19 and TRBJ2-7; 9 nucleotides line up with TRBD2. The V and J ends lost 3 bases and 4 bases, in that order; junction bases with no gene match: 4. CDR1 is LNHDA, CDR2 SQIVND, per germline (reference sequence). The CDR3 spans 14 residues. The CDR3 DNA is TGTGCCAGTAGTATTCGACTAGCGGCTTACGAGCAGTACTTC. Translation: CASSIRLAAYEQYF.

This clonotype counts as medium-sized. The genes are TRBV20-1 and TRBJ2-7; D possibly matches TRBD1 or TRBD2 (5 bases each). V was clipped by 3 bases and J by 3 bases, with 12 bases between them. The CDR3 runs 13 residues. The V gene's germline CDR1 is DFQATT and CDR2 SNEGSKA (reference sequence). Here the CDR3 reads CSARGPSDYEQYF. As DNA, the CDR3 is TGCAGTGCTAGGGGACCCTCCGACTACGAGCAGTACTTC.

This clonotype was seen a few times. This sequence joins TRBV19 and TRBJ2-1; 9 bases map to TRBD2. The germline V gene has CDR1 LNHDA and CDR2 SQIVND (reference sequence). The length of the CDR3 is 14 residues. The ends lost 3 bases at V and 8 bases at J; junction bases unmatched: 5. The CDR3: CASSISGSRDEQFF. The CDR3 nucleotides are TGTGCCAGTAGTATTAGCGGGAGTAGGGATGAGCAGTTCTTC.

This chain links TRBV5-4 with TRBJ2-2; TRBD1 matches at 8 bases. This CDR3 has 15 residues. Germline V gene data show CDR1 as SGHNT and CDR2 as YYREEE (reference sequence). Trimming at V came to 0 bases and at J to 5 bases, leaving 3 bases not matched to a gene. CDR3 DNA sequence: TGTGCCAGCAGCTTGGTACAGGGGGAAACCGGGGAGCTGTTTTTT. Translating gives CASSLVQGETGELFF.

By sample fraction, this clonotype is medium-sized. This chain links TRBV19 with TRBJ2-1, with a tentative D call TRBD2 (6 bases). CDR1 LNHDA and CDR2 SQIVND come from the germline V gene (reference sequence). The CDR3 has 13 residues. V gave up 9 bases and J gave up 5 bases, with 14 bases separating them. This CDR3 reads CASSIGGNNEQFF. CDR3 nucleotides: TGTGCCAGCTCGATTGGGGGGAACAATGAGCAGTTCTTC.

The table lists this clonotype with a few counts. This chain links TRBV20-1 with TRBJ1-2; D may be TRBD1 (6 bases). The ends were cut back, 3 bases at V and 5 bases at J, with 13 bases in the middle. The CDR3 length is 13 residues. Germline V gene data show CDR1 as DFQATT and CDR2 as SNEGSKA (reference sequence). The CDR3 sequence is CSASEGGRYGYTF. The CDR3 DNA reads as TGCAGTGCTAGTGAAGGGGGTCGGTATGGCTACACCTTC.

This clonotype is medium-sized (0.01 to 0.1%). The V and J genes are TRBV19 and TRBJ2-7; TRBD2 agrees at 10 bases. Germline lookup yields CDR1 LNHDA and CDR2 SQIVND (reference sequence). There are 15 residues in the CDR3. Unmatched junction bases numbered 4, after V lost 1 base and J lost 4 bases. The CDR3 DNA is TGTGCCAGTAGTATAGCCCCTAGCGGGAGTTACGAGCAGTACTTC. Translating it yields CASSIAPSGSYEQYF.

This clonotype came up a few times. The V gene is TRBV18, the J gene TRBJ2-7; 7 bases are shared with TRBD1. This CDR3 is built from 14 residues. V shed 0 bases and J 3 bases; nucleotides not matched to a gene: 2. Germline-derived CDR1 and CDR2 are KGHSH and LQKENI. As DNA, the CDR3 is TGTGCCAGCTCACCACCGGGACAGTTCTACGAGCAGTACTTC. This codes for CASSPPGQFYEQYF.

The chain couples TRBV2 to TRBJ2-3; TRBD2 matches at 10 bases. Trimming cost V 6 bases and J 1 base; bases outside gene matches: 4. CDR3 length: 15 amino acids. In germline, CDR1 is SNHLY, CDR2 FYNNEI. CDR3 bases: TGTGCCAGCAGAGGGACTAGCGAACGCACAGATACGCAGTATTTT. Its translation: CASRGTSERTDTQYF.

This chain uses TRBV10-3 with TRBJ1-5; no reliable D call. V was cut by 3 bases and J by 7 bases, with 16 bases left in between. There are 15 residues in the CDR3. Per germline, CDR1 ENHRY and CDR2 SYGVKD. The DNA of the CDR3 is TGTGCCATCAGTGAAGGTGAGGGTGCGGGACAGCCCCAGCATTTT. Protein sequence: CAISEGEGAGQPQHF.

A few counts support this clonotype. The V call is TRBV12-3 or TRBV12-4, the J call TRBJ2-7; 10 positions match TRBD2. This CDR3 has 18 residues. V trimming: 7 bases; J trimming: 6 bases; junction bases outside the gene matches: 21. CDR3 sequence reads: CASTLGGSGRTGTLEQYF. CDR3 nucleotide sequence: TGTGCCAGCACCCTCGGCGGTAGCGGGAGGACCGGGACCCTCGAGCAGTACTTC.

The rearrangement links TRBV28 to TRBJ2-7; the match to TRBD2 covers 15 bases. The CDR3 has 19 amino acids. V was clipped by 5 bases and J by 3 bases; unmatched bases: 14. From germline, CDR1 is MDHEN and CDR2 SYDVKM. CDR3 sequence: CASSTHIGTSGRPHYEQYF. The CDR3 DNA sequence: TGTGCCAGCAGTACTCATATCGGGACTAGCGGGAGGCCTCACTACGAGCAGTACTTC.

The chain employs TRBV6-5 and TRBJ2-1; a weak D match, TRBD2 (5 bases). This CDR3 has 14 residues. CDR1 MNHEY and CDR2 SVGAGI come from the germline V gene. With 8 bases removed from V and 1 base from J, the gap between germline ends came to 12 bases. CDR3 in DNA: TGTGCCAGCCTGGGGAGCGGATCCTACAATGAGCAGTTCTTC. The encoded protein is CASLGSGSYNEQFF.

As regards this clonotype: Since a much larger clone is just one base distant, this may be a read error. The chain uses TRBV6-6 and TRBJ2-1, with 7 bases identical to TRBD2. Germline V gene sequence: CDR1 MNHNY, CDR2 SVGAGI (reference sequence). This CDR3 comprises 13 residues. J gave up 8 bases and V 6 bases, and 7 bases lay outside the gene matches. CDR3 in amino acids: CASRPGGGDEQFF. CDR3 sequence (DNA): TGTGCCAGCAGACCGGGGGGAGGAGATGAGCAGTTCTTC.

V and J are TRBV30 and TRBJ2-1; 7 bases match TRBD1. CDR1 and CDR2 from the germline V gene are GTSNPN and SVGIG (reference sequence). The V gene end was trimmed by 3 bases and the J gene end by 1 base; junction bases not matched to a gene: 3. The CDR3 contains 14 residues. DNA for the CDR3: TGTGCCTGGAGACAGGGGTTATCCTACAATGAGCAGTTCTTC. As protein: CAWRQGLSYNEQFF.

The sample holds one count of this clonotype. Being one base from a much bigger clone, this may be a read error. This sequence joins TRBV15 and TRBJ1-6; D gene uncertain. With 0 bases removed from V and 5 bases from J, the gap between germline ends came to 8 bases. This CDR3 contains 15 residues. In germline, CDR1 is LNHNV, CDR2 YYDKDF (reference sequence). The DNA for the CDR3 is TGTGCCACCAGCAGAGATGCGGAGAATAATTCACCCCTCCACTTT. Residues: CATSRDAENNSPLHF.

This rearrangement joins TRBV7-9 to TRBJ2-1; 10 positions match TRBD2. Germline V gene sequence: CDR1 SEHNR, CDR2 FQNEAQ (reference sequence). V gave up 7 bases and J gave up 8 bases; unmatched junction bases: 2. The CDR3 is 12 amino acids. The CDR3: CASNLAGDEQFF. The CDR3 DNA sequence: TGTGCCAGCAACCTAGCGGGAGATGAGCAGTTCTTC.

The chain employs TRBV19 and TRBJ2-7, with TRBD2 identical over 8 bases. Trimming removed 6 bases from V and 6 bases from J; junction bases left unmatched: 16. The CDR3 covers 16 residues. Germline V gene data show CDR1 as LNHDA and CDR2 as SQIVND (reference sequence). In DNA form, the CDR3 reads TGTGCCAGTAGCCCAACTCCGGGACTAGTCTCGGCCGAGCAGTACTTC. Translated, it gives CASSPTPGLVSAEQYF.

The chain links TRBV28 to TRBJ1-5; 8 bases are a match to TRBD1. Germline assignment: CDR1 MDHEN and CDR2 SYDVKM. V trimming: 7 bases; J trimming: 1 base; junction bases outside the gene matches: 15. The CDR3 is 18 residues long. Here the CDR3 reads CASIAAGGVASSNQPQHF. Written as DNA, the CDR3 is TGTGCCAGCATAGCGGCAGGGGGCGTTGCGTCGAGCAATCAGCCCCAGCATTTT.

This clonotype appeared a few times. CDR3 amino acids: CASGTGQTTNEKLFF. The CDR3 nucleotides read TGTGCCAGCGGCACTGGACAGACAACTAATGAAAAACTGTTTTTT. V and J are TRBV28 and TRBJ1-4; tentative D call: TRBD1 (6 bases). Trimming shortened V by 8 bases and J by 0 bases, and 13 bases separated the two germline ends. The CDR3 has 15 amino acids. Germline CDR1 and CDR2: MDHEN and SYDVKM.